This T cell receptor beta chain was sequenced for a study of cytomegalovirus exposure and HLA in healthy donors (TCRdb year 2017). Regarding the research as a whole: An earlier analysis of some 600 of the donors reported approximately 260 Gb of sequence data and 90 million to 120 million unique TCR beta sequences obtained from about 180 million T cells. An early release that covered roughly 600 HLA-typed donors contained approximately 300 gigabases of sequencing data and about 93 million unique TCR sequences. Among the approximately 400 genotyped donors, 75% to 90% belonged to the genetic ancestry cluster associated with self-reported Caucasian donors. The study aimed to test whether cataloging public T cell receptors could reveal signatures of past pathogen exposure. The T cell repertoires of around 730 subjects were profiled by immunosequencing and related to cytomegalovirus serostatus. Along with the approximately 700-subject first cohort, a separate validation cohort of more than 90 different subjects was used. The study combined high-throughput TCR immunosequencing, statistical association of individual TCRs with disease status, and machine learning to predict cytomegalovirus infection status. A later analysis re-analyzed previously published TCR beta repertoires from several hundred donors and added high-resolution HLA genotyping to study TCR occurrence patterns. The later analysis used no new phenotypic data to find candidate immune exposures, relying instead on TCR beta sequences and their occurrence across donors. In an earlier analysis of 500 to 650 of the donors, high-throughput TCR beta sequencing was used to judge whether each TCR beta V gene segment behaved as functional or pseudogenic. Donor age, sex, ethnicity and CMV serostatus were collected together with the repertoire data. A later genetic analysis used genome-wide SNP genotypes for about 65% of the roughly 700 donors, treating that subset as a discovery cohort. All discovery cohort repertoires had been generated using a single sequencing platform. HLA typing covered class I and class II loci at four-digit resolution. Typing coverage varied by locus: roughly 620-640 donors for A, B, C, DRB1 and DQB1; some 520 for DQA1; 600 to 610 for DPA1; fewer than 480 for DPB1. A few DR-DQ haplotypes were treated as single units for association and clustering because of strong linkage in the cohort. On average, around 230,000 unique TCR beta nucleotide sequences were sequenced per donor among a few hundred genotyped donors of the cohort, with roughly 18% of those sequences being non-productive.

Details on this clone: It lacks a known antigen. No quality values exist for individual bases; no much larger clone is one base distant.

The protocol used for the library was the immunoSEQ multiplex PCR assay. A mixture of 60 forward primers for TCR Vbeta segments and 13 reverse primers for TCR Jbeta segments was used in the multiplex PCR. Amplification of the CDR3 region of rearranged TCR beta genes was performed with a multiplex PCR assay on genomic DNA. Amplified TCR beta libraries were sequenced as 87-base-pair reads on the Illumina HiSeq System. The paper's data handling went like this. Across the 640 or so repertoires, a later analysis counted around 80 million unique TCR beta chains, roughly 11 million of which were shared by at least two donors. To remove PCR and sequencing errors, raw reads were error-corrected and collapsed into unique sequences using a nearest-neighbor algorithm that merged closely related sequences. V, D and J gene segments were assigned by aligning CDR3 sequences to IMGT reference sequences. For a sequence to be retained, a match of at least six nucleotides was required to both a V gene segment and a J gene segment. A rearrangement was called productive if the CDR3 had no stop codons and remained in frame with V and J, and every other rearrangement was called non-productive. Following IMGT convention, CDR3 was defined as the stretch from the second conserved V-encoded cysteine up to the conserved J-encoded phenylalanine. The earlier analysis of a few hundred of the donors excluded sequences that lacked an unambiguous match to a single V gene segment. An earlier analysis of fewer than 750 of the donors called V segments functional above 56.7% productive rearrangements and segregating when the between-donor standard deviation exceeded 5%. To diagnose cytomegalovirus status from the catalog of TCR beta chain sequences, a statistical classification framework was built. In a later analysis, V and J genes were assigned by comparing TCR nucleotide sequences against IMGT/GENE-DB human TR gene sequences. The TCRdist pipeline was used in a later analysis to assign CDR3 sequences and most-parsimonious VDJ recombination scenarios. In a later analysis, every TCR beta chain was defined by the combination of its CDR3 amino acid sequence and its V-gene family, and reads without a unique V-gene family were dropped. As a way to deal with suspected cross-contamination and a sequencing artifact, a later analysis dropped hundreds of nucleotide sequences that were highly shared and had low generation probability. In a later analysis, a clonal expansion index was calculated for each public chain from normalized within-repertoire ranks of inferred template counts. A later analysis computed generation probabilities with a VDJ recombination model fitted to out-of-frame rearrangements, and checked the results against IGoR. Hypergeometric tests were used in a later analysis to score TCR-TCR, TCR-HLA and TCR-CMV co-occurrence, with a repertoire-size bias correction applied to the TCR pairs. False discovery rates were estimated in a later analysis by permuting HLA or CMV assignments 20 times. In a later analysis, co-occurring TCRs were grouped with DBSCAN, and TCRdist sequence similarity was added when clustering was performed within HLA-allele-positive subsets. Repertoires with fewer than 30,000 or more than 120,000 public chains were left out of co-occurrence clustering, as were about 5 repertoires with anomalous nucleotide sharing. Entries here come from immuneACCESS through TCRdb and include only in-frame sequences with V and J called. Some clones fail to appear in such tables; in the studies checked, an unresolved V gene covers under half of the shortfall, and the cause of the remainder is unknown. V, J and clone size reflect that table, while D and trimming were determined from the DNA. This sample has roughly 80,000 clones in its table, and about 80% of those were observed once. Clones ranked in the top ten supply 3% to 4% of the sample.

The cohort comprised 666 healthy bone marrow donors. Cohort members were all nominally healthy when sampled, although unrecorded immune exposures were likely present. The donor was CMV seronegative and was included in the group of approximately 350 seronegative cohort members. A peripheral blood sample was collected from each donor, and TCR beta sequencing was performed on peripheral blood mononuclear cells. Genomic DNA was extracted from the blood cell samples with the Qiagen DNeasy Blood Extraction Kit. The CDR3 runs 14 amino acids, cysteine and phenylalanine included. Of the read, only the CDR3 DNA is kept; its 42 bases are in frame from base 1. CDR1 and CDR2 are drawn from the germline V gene: MNHEY, SVGAGI. Trimming accounts for 6 bases at V and 5 bases at J, while the number of junction bases matched to no gene is 6. Paper-wide results and their limitations: Compared with the 666-donor mean, donors in an Asian-associated ancestry cluster had fewer N-insertions in productive TCRs, according to a later genetic analysis. The authors suggested that the approach could potentially be generalized to other disease states and immunological phenotypes. V-gene and J-gene trimming of TCR beta chains was associated with a missense DCLRE1C variant in a later genetic analysis, and the association was replicated in an independent cohort. According to a later analysis, parvovirus B19, influenza, CMV and Epstein-Barr virus appeared linked to several top co-occurrence clusters. While some public TCRs were present in many individuals, most TCR sequences turned up only very rarely across donors. The cohort was sequenced for TCR beta chains only, and without alpha or paired-chain data the features that could be detected were limited. In the study, around 160 TCR beta chains were listed as associated with cytomegalovirus. Strong co-occurrence of HLA alleles, especially DR and DQ, made assigning TCR associations to individual alleles difficult. About 15 rarely observed V segments, including chromosome 9 orphons, were excluded from the earlier analysis of 550 to 700 of the donors because counts were too low. A further reported finding was that TCR beta sequences accurately predicted the HLA-A and HLA-B alleles for most subjects in the first cohort. Some IMGT-functional V segments, including TRBV6-2 and TRBV6-3, could not be told apart with the 87-base-pair reads, so those segments were excluded. In a later analysis, most CMV-associated TCR beta chains were found to appear HLA-restricted, with HLA associations seemingly driven largely by CMV exposure. A few of the identified cytomegalovirus-associated TCR beta chains were confirmed in vitro to be specific for cytomegalovirus antigens. An earlier analysis of around 600 of the donors showed that most TCR beta V segments appeared in productive rearrangements either about 90% or about 30% of the time, which broadly matched IMGT annotations. At a false discovery rate of 0.05, a later analysis linked about 17,000 TCR beta sequences to specific HLA alleles. The presence/absence analyses assumed that sequencing depth was roughly uniform across donors, and that assumption may not be true. Cytomegalovirus status was reported to be diagnosed by the classifier with high specificity and sensitivity in both the original and validation cohorts. Compared with equally common non-associated chains, HLA-associated TCR beta chains in a later analysis were more clonally expanded and had lower generation probabilities. Linkage disequilibrium might explain the correlated functional status among segregating V segments, but an unknown experimental factor could not be ruled out. Because HLA typing was unavailable for some donors at each locus, only the typed subset was used in association tests. CMV serostatus was the only immune exposure information available for the cohort. In a later analysis, TCR association rates were found to vary across HLA loci, with the most associated TCRs seen for DRB1 alleles and the fewest for HLA-C alleles. The sequencing pipeline was judged likely to have produced a cluster of highly shared sequence variants as a technical artifact.

This receptor was taken from a man aged 40-50 years in good health and CMV-seronegative. The material sequenced was PBMCs. Rearrangement joined TRBV6-5 to TRBJ1-5, and TRBD1 aligns with 8 junction nucleotides. The CDR3 region reads CASSRTGLDQPQHF. In nucleotides, the sequence is TGTGCCAGCAGCCGGACAGGGTTGGATCAGCCCCAGCATTTT.